Only a few counts were recorded for the clone carrying this T cell receptor beta chain. Its specificity is unknown. The data derive from a study of T cells after yellow fever vaccination. A 5'RACE template-switching step, the method used to make TCR cDNA, added a universal primer site and UMIs. TCRdb called the 5' RACE reads again in MiXCR, with one record for every CDR3 protein. Among roughly 520,000 distinct CDR3 sequences listed, about a fifth were seen once. Study results and limitations: Detected again after the booster were most primary-vaccination clones, at about 96% CD4 and approximately 90% CD8.

The specimen comprised PBMCs, sampled about 21 days after the first yellow fever vaccination. The source of this sequence is a man aged 18 to 29 who received the YFV17D yellow fever vaccine.

CDR3 protein: CASSYSYSNYGYTF. The CDR3, as DNA: TGTGCCAGCAGTTACTCTTACAGTAACTATGGCTACACCTTC. The chain has TRBV6-5 and TRBJ1-2, with D unclear. CDR3 size: 14 residues. Per germline, CDR1 MNHEY and CDR2 SVGAGI. V was pared by 0 bases and J by 1 base, with 6 bases between.